These 20 T cell receptor beta chains were sequenced from one sample in a study of OX40 agonist ivuxolimab in advanced cancers. Here immunoSEQ multiplex PCR was the method, and the copy in TCRdb shows in-frame clones only, minus some. Of under 50,000 clones listed, around 93% are singletons. The sample in question was CD4+ or CD8+ T cells sorted from blood, obtained in a trial of the OX40 agonist ivuxolimab. The source is an adult with an advanced solid tumor such as melanoma, head and neck, liver or kidney cancer.

This rearrangement joins TRBV11-1 to TRBJ2-3, with D possibly TRBD1 on 5 matching bases. The CDR3 contains 16 residues. The germline V and J ends were trimmed by 4 bases and 2 bases, with 16 bases remaining between them. Germline V lookup: CDR1 SGHAT, CDR2 FQDESV (reference sequence). CDR3 residues: CASSWNRWPFTDTQYF. As DNA, the CDR3 is TGTGCCAGCAGCTGGAACAGGTGGCCCTTCACAGATACGCAGTATTTT.

V is TRBV6-5 and J is TRBJ1-6; D gene uncertain. Per the germline V gene, CDR1 is MNHEY and CDR2 is SVGAGI. V lost 4 bases to trimming and J lost 13 bases, with 8 bases between them. This CDR3 comprises 11 residues. The CDR3 nucleotides read TGTGCCAGCAGTTCTTCCGGGCCCCTCCACTTT. Its protein product is CASSSSGPLHF.

The V call is TRBV25-1, the J call TRBJ1-4; D not certain. The CDR3 runs to 12 residues. The ends were cut back, 10 bases at V and 4 bases at J, with 10 bases in the middle. CDR1 and CDR2 from the germline V gene are MGHDK and SYGVNS. In DNA, the CDR3 is TGTGCCACCAAAGGGAGTAATGAAAAACTGTTTTTT. It translates to CATKGSNEKLFF. The whole variable domain, filled in from reference TRBV25-1 and TRBJ1-4, reads EADIYQTPRYLVIGTGKKITLECSQTMGHDKMYWYQQDPGMELHLIHYSYGVNSTEKGDLSSESTVSRIRTEHFPLTLESARPSHTSQYLCATKGSNEKLFFGSGTQLSVL.

The chain joins TRBV7-9 to TRBJ1-1, with 7 bases fitting TRBD1. The CDR3 contains 16 residues. Germline CDR1 is SEHNR and CDR2 is FQNEAQ (reference sequence). Unmatched junction bases numbered 9, after V lost 1 base and J lost 4 bases. CDR3 sequence reads: CASSLGLRQGGTEAFF. In nucleotides, the CDR3 is TGTGCCAGCAGCTTAGGGTTAAGACAGGGTGGCACTGAAGCTTTCTTT.

V usage is TRBV9 and J usage is TRBJ2-2; 10 nucleotides match TRBD2. V lost 0 bases, J lost 0 bases, and 2 bases stayed unmatched. CDR1 is SGDLS, CDR2 YYNGEE, per germline. CDR3 length equals 17 residues. This chain's CDR3 is CASSVGAGGPNTGELFF. As DNA, the CDR3 is TGTGCCAGCAGCGTAGGAGCGGGAGGGCCGAACACCGGGGAGCTGTTTTTT.

The CDR3 DNA is TGTGCCAGCAGCCTCGGACCCCTCGGGAGCAATCAGCCCCAGCATTTT. It encodes CASSLGPLGSNQPQHF. The J gene is TRBJ1-5, the V gene TRBV5-5; D remains unclear. Between the trimmed V and J ends, which lost 4 bases and 1 base, there was a span of 15 bases. CDR3 length: 16 amino acids. Germline V CDR1 and CDR2: SGHKS, YYEKEE (reference sequence).

The table lists this clone with a few counts. The chain links TRBV27 to TRBJ1-1; 8 positions agree with TRBD1. Germline CDR1 and CDR2: MNHEY and SMNVEV (reference sequence). CDR3 length: 13 amino acids. V was clipped by 5 bases and J by 4 bases; unmatched bases: 3. In DNA, the CDR3 is TGTGCCAGCAGTCCCAGGGGGCTCACTGAAGCTTTCTTT. The encoded protein is CASSPRGLTEAFF.

The table lists this clone with a count of one. J is TRBJ1-1 and V is TRBV27; TRBD1 is a possible D gene (6 bases). The CDR3 loop spans 15 amino acids. In germline, CDR1 is MNHEY, CDR2 SMNVEV (reference sequence). Between the trimmed V and J ends, which lost 7 bases and 0 bases, there was a span of 15 bases. The CDR3 sequence: CASTPLGGLNTEAFF. In DNA, the CDR3 is TGTGCCAGCACCCCCTTGGGGGGCTTGAACACTGAAGCTTTCTTT.

The rearrangement joins TRBV4-1 to TRBJ2-1, with no clear D. Germline loops: CDR1 MGHRA, CDR2 YSYEKL. This CDR3 is built from 13 residues. Deletions cut 4 bases from V and 10 bases from J, with 14 bases between. The CDR3 is CASSPLPLEEQFF. As DNA, the CDR3 is TGCGCCAGCAGCCCCCTACCTTTGGAGGAGCAGTTCTTC.

Only one count was recorded for this clone. The chain has TRBV7-8 and TRBJ2-1, with D perhaps TRBD1 or TRBD2 (5 bases each). Germline V CDR1 and CDR2: SGHVS, FQNEAQ. The CDR3 consists of 14 residues. Trimming removed 4 bases at V and 9 bases at J, with 16 bases between. In nucleotides, the CDR3 is TGTGCCAGCAGCTCTGGGGGAGCGAGAAGTGAGCAGTTCTTC. Amino acids: CASSSGGARSEQFF.

The V and J genes are TRBV13 and TRBJ1-3; 8 bases line up with TRBD1. J was trimmed by 4 bases and V by 5 bases; bases with no gene match: 7. Germline CDR1 PRHDT, CDR2 FYEKMQ (reference sequence). The CDR3 consists of 15 residues. The chain's CDR3 is CASSPHQGAGNTIYF. The DNA of the CDR3 is TGTGCCAGCAGCCCCCACCAGGGGGCCGGAAACACCATATATTTT.

The CDR3 nucleotides read TGCGCCAGCAGCGCAAATCTAGCGCGGAACGATGAGCAGTTCTTC. As protein: CASSANLARNDEQFF. The chain carries TRBV4-1 and TRBJ2-1; the D gene is possibly TRBD2 (6 bases). Trimming pared 5 bases from V and 8 bases from J, leaving 19 bases between. The CDR3 runs 15 residues. Germline CDR1 is MGHRA and CDR2 is YSYEKL.

CDR3 nucleotide sequence: TGCGCCAGCAGCGGGACAGGAAACACCATATATTTT. This encodes CASSGTGNTIYF. The V call is TRBV10-2, the J call TRBJ1-3, with D possibly being TRBD1 (6 bases). CDR1 and CDR2 (germline): WSHSY, SAAADI. The CDR3 is made up of 12 amino acids. Trimming shortened V by 6 bases and J by 4 bases, and 7 bases separated the two germline ends.

This chain links TRBV6-6 with TRBJ1-1, with D possibly TRBD1 on 6 matching bases. CDR3 length equals 15 residues. Deletions cut 2 bases from V and 4 bases from J, with 14 bases between. Germline V CDR1 and CDR2: MNHNY, SVGAGI (reference sequence). The CDR3 region is CASSYPGGAGTEAFF. As DNA, the CDR3 is TGTGCCAGCAGTTACCCGGGGGGCGCGGGCACTGAAGCTTTCTTT.

The CDR3 bases are TGCGCCAGCAGCCAGGGTACAGGACGTTTGAACACTGAAGCTTTCTTT. This codes for CASSQGTGRLNTEAFF. This chain connects TRBV4-3 to TRBJ1-1; tentatively, D is TRBD1 (5 bases). V was cut by 3 bases and J by 0 bases, with 14 bases left in between. This CDR3 contains 16 residues. Germline V CDR1 and CDR2: LGHNA, YSLEER.

By sample share, this clone is medium-sized (0.01 to 0.1%). This chain uses TRBV6-1 with TRBJ1-1, with a possible D match to TRBD1 (5 bases). This CDR3 has 14 residues. V lost 4 bases, J lost 1 base, and 10 bases lay in between. Germline-derived CDR1 and CDR2 are MNHNS and SASEGT. The CDR3 here is CASSGTSANTEAFF. CDR3 bases: TGTGCCAGCAGTGGGACATCTGCGAACACTGAAGCTTTCTTT.

This clone was picked up a small number of times. The chain has TRBV14 and TRBJ1-1, with 8 bases matching TRBD1. The CDR3 loop spans 17 amino acids. V dropped 5 bases and J dropped 0; count of bases not matched to a gene: 11. Germline CDR1 reads SGHDN; CDR2 reads FVKESK. The CDR3 nucleotides are TGTGCCAGCAGCTTCGGGACAGGCGGCGGTATGAACACTGAAGCTTTCTTT. Its translation is CASSFGTGGGMNTEAFF.

V gene TRBV7-9 combines with J gene TRBJ2-5; TRBD1 is a possible D gene (6 bases). The CDR3 is made up of 14 amino acids. CDR1 SEHNR and CDR2 FQNEAQ come from the germline V gene (reference sequence). Trimming shortened V by 5 bases and J by 6 bases, and 16 bases separated the two germline ends. The CDR3 sequence is CASSPPQGWKTQYF. The CDR3 coding sequence is TGTGCCAGCAGCCCCCCACAGGGTTGGAAGACCCAGTACTTC.

This chain uses TRBV9 with TRBJ1-4; a weak D match, TRBD1 (6 bases). Trimming cost V 0 bases and J 5 bases, with 11 bases left between them. Per the germline V gene, CDR1 is SGDLS and CDR2 is YYNGEE. The length of the CDR3 is 15 residues. In DNA, the CDR3 is TGTGCCAGCAGCGTAGGAGAAACAGGGAATGAAAAACTGTTTTTT. This codes for CASSVGETGNEKLFF.

The chain combines TRBV14 with TRBJ2-1, with D hard to call. This CDR3 region has 12 residues. With 1 base removed from V and 7 bases from J, the gap between germline ends came to 5 bases. The germline V gene encodes CDR1 SGHDN and CDR2 FVKESK. The DNA of the CDR3 is TGTGCCAGCAGCCAAGTGTGGAATGAGCAGTTCTTC. Amino acid sequence: CASSQVWNEQFF.